This T cell receptor beta chain stems from a study of shared clonotypes between healthy human individuals. Study-level background: Each donor's CD4 naive and CD4 memory cells filled three plates apiece, CD8 naive two, and CD8 memory one.

Overall study results and limits: With few donors, the genetic and exposure-history diversity represented was limited. Clonotype sharing among donors was expected to depend on sequencing depth. Around 5% was the fraction of naive CD4 clonotypes found shared across four donors.

As concerns this clone: What it binds is not known.

Terminally differentiated effector memory CD45RA+ cells were excluded from the naive CD8 cells, which were CD45RO-negative and positively selected for CCR7. From germline, CDR1 is SGHTA and CDR2 FQGTGA. This CDR3 has 14 residues. The V segment lost 5 bases and the J segment 2 bases; nucleotides outside the gene matches: 3. Some clones are missing from TCRdb's copy, which holds only in-frame ones; the method was immunoSEQ multiplex PCR. The sample carries around 2.1 million clones, 90% to 95% recorded once. This TCR came from a man younger than 35 in good health. Some clones in this sample may be carry-over from other donors' samples. The chain uses TRBV7-3 and TRBJ1-3, with 7 bases identical to TRBD1. The source material was naive CD8+ T cells from PBMCs. The CDR3 DNA reads as TGTGCCAGCAGCACGACAGGGACTGGAAACACCATATATTTT. This sequence encodes CASSTTGTGNTIYF. Supplemented by reference TRBV7-3 and TRBJ1-3, the full variable domain reads GAGVSQTPSNKVTEKGKYVELRCDPISGHTALYWYRQSLGQGPEFLIYFQGTGAADDSGLPNDRFFAVRPEGSVSTLKIQRTERGDSAVYLCASSTTGTGNTIYFGEGSWLTVV.